A single T cell receptor (beta chain) is shown here with its context. This clone occurred a few times. This receptor's antigen is unknown. Sequencing ends 3 residues short of the CDR3 end; the germline J gene provides the rest. The data belong to a study of T cell clonality in common variable immunodeficiency (dated by TCRdb to about 2015). For sequencing input, CVID and control samples contributed equivalent amounts of genomic DNA. For every sample, a 60 bp segment covering the rearranged TCRbeta CDR3 region was amplified and then sequenced. The immunoSEQ assay, a bias-corrected multiplex PCR combined with high-throughput sequencing, was used for TCRbeta amplification. In the original analysis: Every unique nucleotide sequence was considered a clone and was annotated with V, D and J genes, copy number and frequency. Sequences were labeled productive if in frame, and non-productive if out of frame or containing stop codons. As previously described, Shannon's entropy was used to calculate clonality. Mean CDR3 Kyte-Doolittle hydropathy was derived from the predicted amino acid sequences of productive clones. Using the R hclust function, scaled V gene usage was clustered hierarchically with Manhattan distance and complete linkage. To assess clone sharing by CDR3 amino acid sequence, 12 repertoires per group were resampled over 100 rounds. Repertoires were searched for 70 published EBV-specific and 200 to 300 published CMV-specific TCRbeta sequences. A couple of CVID samples that yielded fewer than 10,000 sequences were excluded from the analysis, so 35 to 50 CVID repertoires were retained. The immuneACCESS repertoire file appears here via TCRdb, limited to in-frame rearrangements. These files lack a portion of the clones; in checked studies, under half of the deficit traces to unresolved V genes, and the cause of the others is not known. V, J and clone size derive from that table, while D and trimming were established from the DNA sequence. The table for this sample lists tens of thousands of clones, none of them counted only once. The ten largest clones capture less than 35% of the sample.

Trimming accounts for 4 bases at V and 2 bases at J, while the number of junction bases matched to no gene is 4. There are 15 amino acids in the CDR3, from cysteine to phenylalanine inclusive. Shown are 36 bases from within the CDR3, in frame from base 1. CDR1 and CDR2, per the germline V gene, are SGHRS and YFSETQ. Standard criteria, namely reduction of serum IgG, IgA and/or IgM below the normal range together with specific antibody deficiency, were applied for the diagnosis of CVID. There were some 45 subjects in the CVID group (roughly 15 female and around 29 male), ranging in age from about 9 to 65 years, with a mean age of around 39. Predominantly Caucasian heritage was noted among both the CVID patients and the healthy controls. At the time of study participation, every CVID subject had been on replacement immunoglobulin therapy for at least one year. No CVID subject was ill or taking immunomodulatory or immunosuppressive medication when blood was collected. Heparinized peripheral whole blood samples of about 5 to 9 ml were collected from each donor. TCRbeta CDR3 repertoires were sequenced from genomic DNA of adults with common variable immune deficiency (CVID) and healthy adult controls. Diluted blood was density-centrifuged over Hypaque 1077 or Ficoll-Paque to isolate peripheral blood mononuclear cells. Genomic DNA was obtained from unsorted mononuclear cells using either Qiagen column purification or a centrifugation-based method.

What the work shows at the level of the full study, not this receptor alone: The authors noted that sequencing repertoires of T cell subpopulations would be needed to clarify what caused the increased clonality in CVID. Fewer deletions and N-nucleotide insertions were reportedly observed in CVID TCRbeta sequences, and highly modified clones with 13 or more V deletions were reportedly absent from CVID TCRbeta sequences. TCRbeta clonality was higher in CVID subjects than in healthy controls (t-test p = 0.018), and the increase was most characteristic of about a third of subjects. Although equal DNA input was used, an average of about 81,820 unique sequences per sample was obtained for controls, compared with about 29,000 for CVID samples. Fewer TCRbeta clones were shared among CVID subjects than among healthy controls (p < 0.0001). Differences among patients in the CVID cohort limited the correlations between repertoire features and clinical complications.

This sequence originates from a human donor with common variable immunodeficiency. The sequenced material came from peripheral blood mononuclear cells. The sequence links TRBV5-1 to TRBJ2-2; 8 middle bases align to TRBD1. The CDR3 corresponds to CASSPGTGNTGELFF. CDR3 bases read: TGCGCCAGCAGCCCAGGGACAGGAAACACCGGGGAG.